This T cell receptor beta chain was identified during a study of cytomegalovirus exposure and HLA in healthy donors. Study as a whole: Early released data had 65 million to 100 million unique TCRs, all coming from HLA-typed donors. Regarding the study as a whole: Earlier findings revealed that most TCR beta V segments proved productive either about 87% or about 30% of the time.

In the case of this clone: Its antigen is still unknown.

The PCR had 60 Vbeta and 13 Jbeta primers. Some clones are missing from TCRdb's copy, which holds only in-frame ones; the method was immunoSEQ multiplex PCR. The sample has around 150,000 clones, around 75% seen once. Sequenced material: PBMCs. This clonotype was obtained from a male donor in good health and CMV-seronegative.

This chain's CDR3 is CASSLEGSSYEQYF. DNA for the CDR3: TGTGCCAGCAGCTTAGAAGGGAGCTCCTACGAGCAGTACTTC. The chain couples TRBV7-6 to TRBJ2-7; tentative D call: TRBD2 (5 bases). There are 14 residues in the CDR3. Per germline, CDR1 SGHVS and CDR2 FNYEAQ. Between the trimmed V and J ends, which lost 1 base and 0 bases, there was a span of 7 bases. Full variable domain (rest looked up from reference TRBV7-6 and TRBJ2-7): GAGVSQSPRYKVTKRGQDVALRCDPISGHVSLYWYRQALGQGPEFLTYFNYEAQQDKSGLPNDRFSAERPEGSISTLTIQRTEQRDSAMYRCASSLEGSSYEQYFGPGTRLTVT.